Each of the 22 T cell receptor beta chains below was sequenced from the same sample in a study of OX40 agonist ivuxolimab in advanced cancers. Clones were read by immunoSEQ multiplex PCR, and TCRdb kept only the in-frame ones, dropping some. This table has 30,000 to 40,000 clones, around 89% appearing once. Sample: CD4+ or CD8+ T cells sorted from blood, taken in a trial of the OX40 agonist ivuxolimab. The origin of the receptors is an adult with an advanced solid tumor such as melanoma, head and neck, liver or kidney cancer.

In DNA form, the CDR3 reads TGTGCCAGCAGTGACCCACAGGGGCGCCACGAGCAGTACTTC. Protein: CASSDPQGRHEQYF. The V and J genes are TRBV6-6 and TRBJ2-5, with TRBD1 identical over 7 bases. Judging by the DNA end, TRBJ2-7 fits better; the J call may be wrong. This CDR3 contains 14 residues. Germline V gives CDR1 MNHNY, CDR2 SVGAGI (reference sequence).

The chain has TRBV5-8 and TRBJ1-5; D is undetermined. From germline, CDR1 is SGHTS and CDR2 YDEGEE. This CDR3 region has 14 residues. V was shortened by 6 bases and J by 0 bases, with 10 bases between the two germline ends. The CDR3: CASTSGYSNQPQHF. The CDR3 nucleotides are TGTGCCAGCACCTCTGGATATAGCAATCAGCCCCAGCATTTT.

The chain combines TRBV5-6 with TRBJ2-1, with a weak D call TRBD2 (5 bases). CDR1 SGHDT and CDR2 YYEEEE come from the germline V gene. Trimming removed 3 bases at V and 3 bases at J, with 16 bases between. The CDR3 runs to 16 residues. CDR3 residues: CASSWTLVGSYNEQFF. The CDR3 nucleotides are TGTGCCAGCAGCTGGACCCTAGTGGGGAGCTACAATGAGCAGTTCTTC.

CDR3 bases: TGTGCCAGCAGCTCAGGGTGGACTAATGAAAAACTGTTTTTT. It translates to CASSSGWTNEKLFF. The V call is TRBV5-5, the J call TRBJ1-4; tentative D call: TRBD1 (5 bases). Germline loops: CDR1 SGHKS, CDR2 YYEKEE (reference sequence). This CDR3 has 14 residues. Trimming stripped 3 bases from V and 2 bases from J, with 8 bases between.

This clone has only a few counts. This chain connects TRBV11-2 to TRBJ2-7; no definite D call. CDR1 and CDR2 from the germline V gene are SGHAT and FQNNGV. The CDR3 totals 13 residues. V dropped 4 bases and J dropped 9 bases, with 16 bases sitting between them. Here the CDR3 DNA reads TGTGCCAGCAGCTCCTATCAAGAGGCTGGGCAGTACTTC. Translated, it gives CASSSYQEAGQYF.

The V gene is TRBV15, the J gene TRBJ2-1, with D possibly TRBD1 on 6 matching bases. From germline, CDR1 is LNHNV and CDR2 YYDKDF (reference sequence). The CDR3 spans 15 residues. Trimming stripped 2 bases from V and 5 bases from J, with 13 bases between. The CDR3 coding sequence is TGTGCCACCAGCAGACCGGGACAAGCTAACAATGAGCAGTTCTTC. It specifies CATSRPGQANNEQFF.

This clone showed up just once. This rearrangement joins TRBV7-2 to TRBJ1-4; no definite D call. The CDR3 runs 14 residues. CDR1 is SGHTA, CDR2 FQGNSA, per germline. The V and J ends lost 6 bases and 5 bases respectively, with 13 bases between them. CDR3 residues: CASRFGGLNEKLFF. The CDR3 coding sequence is TGTGCCAGCAGGTTCGGCGGCTTAAATGAAAAACTGTTTTTT.

This chain connects TRBV5-1 to TRBJ1-4; unclear D gene. The V gene's germline CDR1 is SGHRS and CDR2 YFSETQ. The CDR3 has 14 residues. The ends were cut back, 1 base at V and 7 bases at J, with 11 bases in the middle. The CDR3 DNA sequence: TGCGCCAGCAGCTTGATGGGTGGTGGTGAAAAACTGTTTTTT. Encoded protein: CASSLMGGGEKLFF.

The genes are TRBV5-4 and TRBJ2-7, with D possibly matching TRBD2 (6 bases). The CDR3 sequence is 15 residues long. The V end lost 0 bases, the J end lost 0 bases, and 10 bases lay between the germline ends. Germline CDR1 is SGHNT and CDR2 is YYREEE (reference sequence). In nucleotides, the CDR3 is TGTGCCAGCAGCTTGGGAGTCGGGGGCTCCTACGAGCAGTACTTC. Protein: CASSLGVGGSYEQYF.

V is TRBV11-2 and J is TRBJ2-2; possibly TRBD2 for D (5 bases). Germline assignment: CDR1 SGHAT and CDR2 FQNNGV. The CDR3 covers 15 residues. V was clipped by 4 bases and J by 1 base, with 10 bases between them. The CDR3 sequence is CASSSIRGNTGELFF. In nucleotides, the CDR3 is TGTGCCAGCAGCTCTATCCGGGGGAACACCGGGGAGCTGTTTTTT.

The chain employs TRBV5-4 and TRBJ2-5; tentative D call: TRBD1 (8 bases). Trimming stripped 3 bases from V and 5 bases from J, with 20 bases between. Germline assignment: CDR1 SGHNT and CDR2 YYREEE (reference sequence). The CDR3 is 16 amino acids. The CDR3 protein is CASSSGSGQGGETQYF. CDR3 bases: TGTGCCAGCAGCTCCGGAAGCGGACAGGGAGGGGAGACCCAGTACTTC.

The V and J genes are TRBV15 and TRBJ2-3, with 7 bases identical to TRBD1. The germline V gene encodes CDR1 LNHNV and CDR2 YYDKDF (reference sequence). Trimming took 1 base from V and 2 from J; bases not matched to a gene: 3. CDR3 length: 15 residues. The CDR3 loop reads CATSRGDRDTDTQYF. The CDR3 nucleotides are TGTGCCACCAGCAGAGGGGACAGAGACACAGATACGCAGTATTTT. The complete variable domain, with remaining parts taken from reference TRBV15 and TRBJ2-3, reads DAMVIQNPRYQVTQFGKPVTLSCSQTLNHNVMYWYQQKSSQAPKLLFHYYDKDFNNEADTPDNFQSRRPNTSFCFLDIRSPGLGDTAMYLCATSRGDRDTDTQYFGPGTRLTVL.

The chain uses TRBV5-1 and TRBJ1-3; D remains unclear. Germline CDR1 SGHRS, CDR2 YFSETQ. The V end lost 4 bases, the J end lost 0 bases, and 5 bases lay between the germline ends. This CDR3 spans 13 amino acids. The CDR3 here is CASSRASGNTIYF. In nucleotides, the CDR3 is TGCGCCAGCAGCCGGGCCTCTGGAAACACCATATATTTT.

V gene TRBV5-6 combines with J gene TRBJ1-2; D unclear. CDR1 and CDR2 from the germline V gene are SGHDT and YYEEEE. CDR3 length: 11 residues. Trimming cost V 3 bases and J 2 bases, with 2 bases left between them. CDR3 amino acids: CASSYNYGYTF. CDR3 coding DNA: TGTGCCAGCAGCTACAACTATGGCTACACCTTC. Full variable domain (outside the CDR3, taken from reference TRBV5-6 and TRBJ1-2): DAGVTQSPTHLIKTRGQQVTLRCSPKSGHDTVSWYQQALGQGPQFIFQYYEEEERQRGNFPDRFSGHQFPNYSSELNVNALLLGDSALYLCASSYNYGYTFGSGTRLTVV.

This clone came up a few times. This chain connects TRBV2 to TRBJ2-7; 8 bases match TRBD1. The trim removed 4 bases at V and 6 bases at J, leaving 5 bases unmatched. From germline, CDR1 is SNHLY and CDR2 FYNNEI. The CDR3 has 13 residues. The CDR3 DNA is TGTGCCAGCAGTGTTTCCAGGGGGCGCGAGCAGTACTTC. This encodes CASSVSRGREQYF.

This clone turned up a few times. The J gene is TRBJ1-4, the V gene TRBV5-5, with a weak D call TRBD1 (5 bases). Germline V CDR1 and CDR2: SGHKS, YYEKEE (reference sequence). V was pared by 5 bases and J by 7 bases, with 15 bases between. This CDR3 spans 14 amino acids. CDR3: CASRRDLAGEKLFF. CDR3 nucleotides: TGTGCCAGCAGGAGGGACCTAGCGGGTGAAAAACTGTTTTTT.

The chain couples TRBV19 to TRBJ1-5; no clear D gene. The CDR3 is 15 residues long. V was trimmed by 5 bases and J by 0 bases, leaving 11 bases between them. CDR1 is LNHDA and CDR2 is SQIVND in the germline V gene (reference sequence). The CDR3 DNA sequence: TGTGCCAGTAGTCTCCGGCATTATAGCAATCAGCCCCAGCATTTT. The encoded protein is CASSLRHYSNQPQHF.

The chain employs TRBV5-6 and TRBJ2-3; no reliable D call. The CDR3 runs to 16 residues. The germline CDR1 and CDR2 sequences are SGHDT and YYEEEE. Trimming shortened V by 1 base and J by 1 base, and 13 bases separated the two germline ends. CDR3 sequence reads: CASSLFWGTGTDTQYF. For the CDR3, the DNA is TGTGCCAGCAGCTTGTTTTGGGGAACGGGCACAGATACGCAGTATTTT.

This chain links TRBV6-4 with TRBJ1-2; the D gene is possibly TRBD1 (5 bases). V lost 3 bases and J 5 bases, leaving 10 bases between the germline ends. The germline gives CDR1 MRHNA, CDR2 SNTAGT. CDR3 length: 13 amino acids. For the CDR3, the DNA is TGTGCCAGCAGTGAGGGACGGCAATATGGCTACACCTTC. It codes for CASSEGRQYGYTF.

This clone was recorded a few times. J is TRBJ1-4 and V is TRBV9, with 7 nucleotides matching TRBD1. The junction had 14 bases not matched to a gene; V was cut back by 0 bases and J by 6 bases. The CDR3 contains 18 residues. The germline CDR1 and CDR2 sequences are SGDLS and YYNGEE. CDR3 DNA: TGTGCCAGCAGCGTAGGGAGACAGGGTCGGATGGTTCATGAAAAACTGTTTTTT. As protein: CASSVGRQGRMVHEKLFF.

The chain uses TRBV5-1 and TRBJ1-2, with TRBD1 identical over 8 bases. J gave up 7 bases and V 4 bases, and 12 bases lay outside the gene matches. The CDR3 is made up of 15 amino acids. Germline V gene data show CDR1 as SGHRS and CDR2 as YFSETQ. The chain's CDR3 is CASSPEGQGAIGYTF. The DNA for the CDR3 is TGCGCCAGCAGCCCCGAAGGCCAGGGGGCGATTGGCTACACCTTC.

In its sample, this clone was seen once. The chain couples TRBV15 to TRBJ2-1; 9 bases agree with TRBD1. This CDR3 is built from 17 residues. Germline loops: CDR1 LNHNV, CDR2 YYDKDF (reference sequence). Losses at the gene ends were 0 bases for V and 7 bases for J; bases not matched to a gene: 10. CDR3 sequence (DNA): TGTGCCACCAGCAGAGATCAAACAGGGGGCGCACGGAATGAGCAGTTCTTC. Translating gives CATSRDQTGGARNEQFF.